A selection of T cell receptor beta chains follows, all from one sample in a study of blood T cell repertoires in COVID-19. TCRdb's copy holds only in-frame clones and misses some; the assay was immunoSEQ multiplex PCR. In the table there are around 390,000 clones, around 87% of which are singletons. Sequenced material: PBMCs or T cells enriched from blood (not recorded which). These receptors were collected from a woman between 45 and 60 years old who had recovered from COVID-19. The CDR3 runs from the conserved cysteine through the conserved F or W. D genes are given only for firm matches. Size is omitted from some rows. Given values are once, few, many or a class for expanded clones.

>once|TRBD1|TRBV18|TRBJ1-1
CASSPGTANTEAFF
TGTGCCAGCTCACCCGGGACAGCGAACACTGAAGCTTTCTTT
>once|NA|TRBV27|TRBJ2-3
CASSQGYTQYF
TGTGCCAGCAGCCAGGGGTATACGCAGTATTTT
>once|NA|TRBV4-1|TRBJ1-6
CASSQEPAPQGSPLHF
TGCGCCAGCAGCCAAGAACCTGCCCCCCAGGGGTCACCCCTCCACTTT
>once|NA|TRBV30|TRBJ2-3
CAWSANYRPDTQYF
TGTGCCTGGAGTGCCAACTACCGACCAGATACGCAGTATTTT
>NA|NA|TRBV12-3/TRBV12-4|TRBJ1-1
CASSFGGALAFF
TGTGCCAGCAGTTTCGGCGGGGCTTTAGCTTTCTTT
>NA|TRBD1|TRBV18|TRBJ1-1
CASSPGQGPINTEAFF
TGTGCCAGCTCTCCAGGACAGGGACCAATAAACACTGAAGCTTTCTTT
>NA|NA|TRBV2|TRBJ2-3
CASRSRPGALDTQYF
TGTGCCAGCAGGAGCCGGCCAGGGGCCCTAGATACGCAGTATTTT
>NA|TRBD1|TRBV5-1|TRBJ2-5
CASIAGTGDRETQYF
TGCGCCAGCATAGCCGGGACAGGGGATCGAGAGACCCAGTACTTC
>NA|NA|TRBV9|TRBJ1-3
CASSAGGGNTIYF
TGTGCCAGCAGCGCCGGAGGTGGAAACACCATATATTTT
>NA|TRBD1|TRBV11-2|TRBJ1-1
CASSWQGARNTEAFF
TGTGCCAGCAGCTGGCAGGGGGCTCGGAACACTGAAGCTTTCTTT
>NA|TRBD1|TRBV6-5|TRBJ1-5
CASSYTGGGNQPQHF
TGTGCCAGCAGTTACACAGGGGGGGGCAATCAGCCCCAGCATTTT
>NA|TRBD1|TRBV27|TRBJ1-2
CASSLTTGASANGYTF
TGTGCCAGCAGTTTAACAACAGGGGCCTCAGCTAATGGCTACACCTTC
>NA|TRBD2|TRBV11-2|TRBJ2-2
CASSKASGLAGTNTGELFF
TGTGCCAGCAGCAAAGCCTCGGGACTAGCGGGAACGAACACCGGGGAGCTGTTTTTT
>NA|NA|TRBV11-2|TRBJ1-1
CASSLIAYTEAFF
TGTGCCAGCAGCCTAATAGCCTACACTGAAGCTTTCTTT
>NA|NA|TRBV9|TRBJ2-1
CASSEAPDASSRQFF
TGTGCCAGCAGCGAGGCCCCAGACGCTAGCTCTCGGCAGTTCTTC
>few|TRBD1|TRBV11-2|TRBJ2-7
CASSLAPDRVYEQYF
TGTGCCAGCAGCTTAGCCCCGGACAGGGTCTACGAGCAGTACTTC
>NA|NA|TRBV11-2|TRBJ1-6
CASSFGRTPNSPLHF
TGTGCCAGCAGCTTCGGGAGGACACCTAATTCACCCCTCCACTTT
>once|TRBD1|TRBV5-4|TRBJ1-4
CASSLTGANEKLFF
TGTGCCAGCAGCCTGACAGGGGCTAATGAAAAACTGTTTTTT
>NA|TRBD2|TRBV3-1/TRBV3-2|TRBJ2-3
CASSLSGGTDTQYF
TGTGCCAGCAGCCTTAGCGGGGGCACAGATACGCAGTATTTT
>NA|NA|TRBV5-6|TRBJ1-4
CASSLGGHNEKLFF
TGTGCCAGCAGCTTGGGGGGACATAATGAAAAACTGTTTTTT
>NA|NA|TRBV7-9|TRBJ1-2
CASSLQGNYGYTF
TGTGCCAGCAGCCTACAGGGAAACTATGGCTACACCTTC
>once|TRBD1|TRBV18|TRBJ1-1
CASSPDLGQGIIGAFF
TGTGCCAGCTCACCCGACTTAGGACAGGGCATTATAGGAGCTTTCTTT
>NA|NA|TRBV12-3/TRBV12-4|TRBJ1-5
CASSLYIREPQHF
TGTGCCAGCAGTTTGTATATCAGGGAGCCCCAGCATTTT
>few|NA|TRBV11-2|TRBJ2-7
CASSGLIYEQYF
TGTGCCAGCAGCGGACTTATCTACGAGCAGTACTTC
>NA|NA|TRBV6-4|TRBJ2-2
CASSDSTGAGELFF
TGTGCCAGCAGTGACTCGACGGGGGCCGGGGAGCTGTTTTTT
>NA|NA|TRBV19|TRBJ1-2
CASSTGQRNYGYTF
TGTGCCAGTAGTACCGGACAGAGAAACTATGGCTACACCTTC
>NA|NA|TRBV6-1|TRBJ1-5
CASSEALFAGEDQPQHF
TGTGCCAGCAGTGAAGCCCTGTTCGCTGGCGAGGATCAGCCCCAGCATTTT
>NA|NA|TRBV3-1/TRBV3-2|TRBJ2-7
CASSQASPYEQYF
TGTGCCAGCAGCCAGGCCAGTCCCTACGAGCAGTACTTC
>NA|NA|TRBV28|TRBJ2-1
CASSSDSDEQFF
TGTGCCAGCAGTTCTGACAGTGATGAGCAGTTCTTC
>NA|NA|TRBV6-5|TRBJ2-2
CAAGYMNTGELFF
TGTGCCGCCGGTTATATGAACACCGGGGAGCTGTTTTTT
>NA|NA|TRBV19|TRBJ1-2
CASSVSNYGYTF
TGTGCCAGTAGTGTTAGTAACTATGGCTACACCTTC
>NA|NA|TRBV30|TRBJ1-2
CAWTRQVGNYGYTF
TGTGCCTGGACCCGACAGGTGGGCAACTATGGCTACACCTTC
>NA|TRBD1|TRBV9|TRBJ2-5
CASSLTGTGTGETQYF
TGTGCCAGCAGCTTAACCGGGACAGGAACTGGAGAGACCCAGTACTTC
>NA|NA|TRBV6-1|TRBJ1-3
CASSEFLDGISGNTIYF
TGTGCCAGCAGTGAATTTCTGGACGGGATCTCTGGAAACACCATATATTTT
>NA|TRBD2|TRBV9|TRBJ2-1
CASSVEESGGWDEQFF
TGTGCCAGCAGCGTAGAGGAGAGCGGGGGGTGGGATGAGCAGTTCTTC
>NA|NA|TRBV5-4|TRBJ1-1
CASSLVGAREAFF
TGTGCCAGCAGCTTGGTAGGGGCGAGAGAAGCTTTCTTT
>NA|NA|TRBV11-1|TRBJ1-2
CASTGQGINYGYTF
TGTGCCAGCACCGGGCAGGGGATTAACTATGGCTACACCTTC
>NA|TRBD1|TRBV28|TRBJ2-7
CASSLTGSLSYEQYF
TGTGCCAGCAGTCTGACAGGGTCCCTCTCCTACGAGCAGTACTTC
>NA|NA|TRBV28|TRBJ1-2
CASSRIPGFYGYTF
TGTGCCAGCAGTCGAATTCCAGGGTTTTATGGCTACACCTTC
>NA|TRBD1|TRBV7-2|TRBJ1-4
CASSFRPGGKEKLFF
TGTGCCAGCAGCTTTCGGCCAGGGGGGAAGGAAAAACTGTTTTTT
>NA|TRBD2|TRBV19|TRBJ2-3
CASTPGGGTTTDTQYF
TGTGCCAGTACCCCCGGCGGGGGAACCACCACAGATACGCAGTATTTT
>NA|NA|TRBV6-5|TRBJ2-7
CASSYSGQGTYEQYF
TGTGCCAGCAGTTACTCGGGGCAGGGAACCTACGAGCAGTACTTC
>few|NA|TRBV7-9|TRBJ1-1
CASTSGPASTEAFF
TGTGCCAGCACCTCCGGCCCAGCGAGTACTGAAGCTTTCTTT
>NA|NA|TRBV4-2|TRBJ1-2
CASSLRTAPRGYTF
TGTGCCAGCAGCCTCCGGACAGCCCCTCGTGGCTACACCTTC
>NA|NA|TRBV2|TRBJ1-4
CASSEVQGYLGEKLFF
TGTGCCAGCAGTGAAGTCCAGGGATACTTGGGTGAAAAACTGTTTTTT
>NA|TRBD2|TRBV11-1|TRBJ2-7
CASSHQTSGVYEQYF
TGTGCCAGCAGCCATCAGACTAGCGGGGTCTACGAGCAGTACTTC
>NA|NA|TRBV7-9|TRBJ1-5
CASSLISGLSNQPQHF
TGTGCCAGCAGCTTAATATCGGGTTTGAGCAATCAGCCCCAGCATTTT
>few|NA|TRBV30|TRBJ1-5
CAWSVSRDQPQHF
TGTGCCTGGAGTGTTTCCCGGGATCAGCCCCAGCATTTT
>NA|NA|TRBV30|TRBJ1-2
CAWSRDNYGYTF
TGTGCCTGGAGTAGAGATAACTATGGCTACACCTTC
>NA|TRBD1|TRBV28|TRBJ1-4
CASSLRDSLPTNEKLFF
TGTGCCAGCAGCCTCCGGGACAGCCTCCCAACTAATGAAAAACTGTTTTTT
>NA|NA|TRBV5-4|TRBJ2-3
CASSLGGSTQYF
TGTGCCAGCAGCTTGGGTGGGAGTACGCAGTATTTT